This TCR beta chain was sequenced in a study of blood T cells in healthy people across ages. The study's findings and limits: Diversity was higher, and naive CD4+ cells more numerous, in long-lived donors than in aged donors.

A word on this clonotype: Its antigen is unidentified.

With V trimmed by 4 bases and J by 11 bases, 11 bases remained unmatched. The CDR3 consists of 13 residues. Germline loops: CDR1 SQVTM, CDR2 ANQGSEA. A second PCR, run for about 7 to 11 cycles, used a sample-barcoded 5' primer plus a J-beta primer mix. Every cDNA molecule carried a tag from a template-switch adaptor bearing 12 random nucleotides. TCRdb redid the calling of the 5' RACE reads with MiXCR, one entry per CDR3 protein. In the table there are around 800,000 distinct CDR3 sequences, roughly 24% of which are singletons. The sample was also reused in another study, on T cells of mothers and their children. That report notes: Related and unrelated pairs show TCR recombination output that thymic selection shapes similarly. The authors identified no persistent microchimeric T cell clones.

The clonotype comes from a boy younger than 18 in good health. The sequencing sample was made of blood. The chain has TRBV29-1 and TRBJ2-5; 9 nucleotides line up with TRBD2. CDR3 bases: TGCAGCGTTGTGGTTAGCGGGAGTGAAGAGCAGTACTTC. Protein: CSVVVSGSEEQYF. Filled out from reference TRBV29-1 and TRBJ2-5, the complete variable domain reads SAVISQKPSRDICQRGTSLTIQCQVDSQVTMMFWYRQQPGQSLTLIATANQGSEATYESGFVIDKFPISRPNLTFSTLTVSNMSPEDSSIYLCSVVVSGSEEQYFGPGTRLLVL.